The next 14 T cell receptor beta chains were all read from a single sample in a study of OX40 agonist ivuxolimab in advanced cancers. Method: immunoSEQ multiplex PCR; TCRdb's copy keeps in-frame clones and lacks some. Counted here are over 75,000 clones, approximately 90% occurring once; the ten biggest clones make up roughly 1.1%. This material consisted of CD4+ or CD8+ T cells sorted from blood, taken in a trial of the OX40 agonist ivuxolimab. These receptor sequences come from an adult with an advanced solid tumor such as melanoma, head and neck, liver or kidney cancer.

The V and J genes are TRBV19 and TRBJ2-1, with D perhaps TRBD2 (6 bases). The CDR3 loop spans 15 amino acids. In germline, CDR1 is LNHDA, CDR2 SQIVND (reference sequence). V was shortened by 9 bases and J by 6 bases, with 21 bases between the two germline ends. The CDR3 region is CASSTRRGFSNEQFF. CDR3 coding DNA: TGTGCCAGCTCTACGAGGAGGGGTTTCTCCAATGAGCAGTTCTTC.

The chain combines TRBV28 with TRBJ2-1; 7 nucleotides line up with TRBD1. V lost 5 bases to trimming and J lost 9 bases; unmatched junction nucleotides: 7. This CDR3 is 13 amino acids long. Germline CDR1 is MDHEN and CDR2 is SYDVKM. The CDR3 DNA sequence: TGTGCCAGCAGTCAAGGGACAGAATTTGAGCAGTTCTTC. Translated, it gives CASSQGTEFEQFF. The entire variable domain, with the rest obtained from reference TRBV28 and TRBJ2-1, is as follows: DVKVTQSSRYLVKRTGEKVFLECVQDMDHENMFWYRQDPGLGLRLIYFSYDVKMKEKGDIPEGYSVSREKKERFSLILESASTNQTSMYLCASSQGTEFEQFFGPGTRLTVL.

This sequence joins TRBV5-1 and TRBJ1-6; maybe TRBD1 (6 bases). The CDR3 is 15 residues long. CDR1 is SGHRS and CDR2 is YFSETQ in the germline V gene. Trimming pared 3 bases from V and 5 bases from J, leaving 12 bases between. CDR3: CASSYGTNNNSPLHF. The CDR3 DNA reads as TGCGCCAGCAGCTACGGGACAAACAATAATTCACCCCTCCACTTT.

V gene TRBV7-2 combines with J gene TRBJ2-2, with a tentative D call TRBD2 (6 bases). The germline V and J ends were trimmed by 4 bases and 6 bases, with 12 bases remaining between them. Germline V CDR1 and CDR2: SGHTA, FQGNSA. The CDR3 sequence is 14 residues long. The CDR3, as DNA: TGTGCCAGCAGCTGGACTACTCGGGCCGGGGAGCTGTTTTTT. Protein sequence: CASSWTTRAGELFF.

The chain recombines TRBV27 with TRBJ1-5; D is unresolved. The CDR3 is 15 residues long. Trimming shortened V by 2 bases and J by 4 bases, and 12 bases separated the two germline ends. CDR1 is MNHEY, CDR2 SMNVEV, per germline (reference sequence). The CDR3 reads CASSLSWSTNQPQHF. The CDR3 DNA is TGTGCCAGCAGTTTAAGTTGGTCCACGAATCAGCCCCAGCATTTT.

The sample holds one count of this clone. The CDR3 loop reads CASIPGAGELFF. The DNA for the CDR3 is TGTGCCAGCATCCCCGGGGCCGGGGAGCTGTTTTTT. This chain links TRBV6-6 with TRBJ2-2, with D perhaps matching TRBD2 (5 bases). The V gene's germline CDR1 is MNHNY and CDR2 SVGAGI (reference sequence). The CDR3 length is 12 residues. V was trimmed by 7 bases and J by 6 bases, leaving 9 bases between them.

V usage is TRBV2 and J usage is TRBJ2-5; perhaps TRBD2 as D (6 bases). This CDR3 comprises 14 residues. Trimming cost V 2 bases and J 0 bases, with 7 bases left between them. The V gene's germline CDR1 is SNHLY and CDR2 FYNNEI. CDR3 residues: CASSEREYQETQYF. CDR3 sequence (DNA): TGTGCCAGCAGTGAACGGGAGTACCAAGAGACCCAGTACTTC. The variable domain in full, completed from reference TRBV2 and TRBJ2-5, reads EPEVTQTPSHQVTQMGQEVILRCVPISNHLYFYWYRQILGQKVEFLVSFYNNEISEKSEIFDDQFSVERPDGSNFTLKIRSTKLEDSAMYFCASSEREYQETQYFGPGTRLLVL.

CDR3 coding DNA: TGTGCCAGTAGTACATGGGGGGAGACCCAGTACTTC. Translating it yields CASSTWGETQYF. This sequence joins TRBV19 and TRBJ2-5; D is tentatively TRBD1 or TRBD2 (5 bases each). Germline assignment: CDR1 LNHDA and CDR2 SQIVND (reference sequence). V was clipped by 4 bases and J by 5 bases, with 8 bases between them. CDR3 length equals 12 residues.

This chain uses TRBV7-2 with TRBJ2-2; 9 bases are shared with TRBD1. CDR3 length: 15 residues. Germline V gives CDR1 SGHTA, CDR2 FQGNSA. With V trimmed by 5 bases and J by 3 bases, 4 bases remained unmatched. Here the CDR3 reads CASSKQGAYTGELFF. The CDR3 bases are TGTGCCAGCAGCAAACAGGGGGCCTACACCGGGGAGCTGTTTTTT.

This clone was seen once. The chain is built from TRBV7-8 and TRBJ1-4; weak D call: TRBD1 (6 bases). Germline lookup yields CDR1 SGHVS and CDR2 FQNEAQ. The CDR3 is 15 residues long. The V gene lost 5 bases and the J gene lost 0 bases, with 10 bases spanning the gap. CDR3 residues: CASSPRGATNEKLFF. In DNA, the CDR3 is TGTGCCAGCAGCCCCAGGGGTGCAACTAATGAAAAACTGTTTTTT.

This sequence joins TRBV4-1 and TRBJ2-1; possibly TRBD2 for D (5 bases). This CDR3 spans 17 amino acids. V was trimmed by 1 base and J by 6 bases, leaving 19 bases between them. Germline V CDR1 and CDR2: MGHRA, YSYEKL. CDR3 nucleotide sequence: TGCGCCAGCAGCCAAGTGGAGGTAGCAGGCCTTGGCAATGAGCAGTTCTTC. Translated: CASSQVEVAGLGNEQFF.

The chain couples TRBV6-6 to TRBJ2-1, with D unclear. The V and J ends lost 10 bases and 0 bases respectively, with 16 bases between them. Germline V lookup: CDR1 MNHNY, CDR2 SVGAGI (reference sequence). This CDR3 is built from 15 residues. CDR3 in DNA: TGTGCCATCGCCCCGCAGGTTAGCTCCTACAATGAGCAGTTCTTC. Its protein product is CAIAPQVSSYNEQFF.

This chain joins TRBV7-2 and TRBJ2-7; 8 bases align to TRBD1. CDR1 and CDR2 from the germline V gene are SGHTA and FQGNSA. The CDR3 extends over 14 amino acids. Unmatched junction bases numbered 7, after V lost 5 bases and J lost 4 bases. This CDR3 reads CASSRQGAKYEQYF. The CDR3 coding sequence is TGTGCCAGCAGCCGCCAGGGGGCTAAGTACGAGCAGTACTTC. Full variable domain (missing parts from reference TRBV7-2 and TRBJ2-7): GAGVSQSPSNKVTEKGKDVELRCDPISGHTALYWYRQSLGQGLEFLIYFQGNSAPDKSGLPSDRFSAERTGGSVSTLTIQRTQQEDSAVYLCASSRQGAKYEQYFGPGTRLTVT.

The chain carries TRBV15 and TRBJ1-5; 8 nucleotides agree with TRBD1. J lost 1 base, V lost 2 bases, and 4 bases had no gene match. This CDR3 is 16 amino acids long. The germline CDR1 and CDR2 sequences are LNHNV and YYDKDF (reference sequence). The chain's CDR3 is CATSRPDRVSNQPQHF. Written as DNA, the CDR3 is TGTGCCACCAGCAGACCGGACAGGGTAAGCAATCAGCCCCAGCATTTT.